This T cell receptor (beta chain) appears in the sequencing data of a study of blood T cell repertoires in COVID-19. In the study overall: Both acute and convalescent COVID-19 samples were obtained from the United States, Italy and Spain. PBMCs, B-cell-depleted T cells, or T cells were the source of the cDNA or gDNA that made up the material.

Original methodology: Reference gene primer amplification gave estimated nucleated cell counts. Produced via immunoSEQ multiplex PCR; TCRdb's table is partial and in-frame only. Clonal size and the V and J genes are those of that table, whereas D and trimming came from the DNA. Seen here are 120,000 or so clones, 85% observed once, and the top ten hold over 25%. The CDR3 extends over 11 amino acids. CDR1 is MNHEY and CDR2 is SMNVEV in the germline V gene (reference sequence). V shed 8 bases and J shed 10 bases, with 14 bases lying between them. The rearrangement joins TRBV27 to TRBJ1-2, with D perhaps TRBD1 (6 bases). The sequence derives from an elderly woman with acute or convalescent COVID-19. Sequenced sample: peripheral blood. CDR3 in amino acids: CASAQGRSYTF. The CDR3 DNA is TGTGCCAGCGCACAGGGAAGATCCTACACCTTC.